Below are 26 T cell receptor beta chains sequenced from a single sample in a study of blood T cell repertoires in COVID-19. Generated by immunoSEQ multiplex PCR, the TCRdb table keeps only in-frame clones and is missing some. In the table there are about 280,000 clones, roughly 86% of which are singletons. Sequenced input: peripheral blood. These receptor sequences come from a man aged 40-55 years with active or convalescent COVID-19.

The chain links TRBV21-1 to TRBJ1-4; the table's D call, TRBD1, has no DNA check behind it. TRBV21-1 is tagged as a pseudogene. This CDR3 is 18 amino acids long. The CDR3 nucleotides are TGTGCCAGCAGCAAAACAGACCGGGACAGGGATAGGTATGAAAAACTGTTTTTT. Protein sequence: CASSKTDRDRDRYEKLFF.

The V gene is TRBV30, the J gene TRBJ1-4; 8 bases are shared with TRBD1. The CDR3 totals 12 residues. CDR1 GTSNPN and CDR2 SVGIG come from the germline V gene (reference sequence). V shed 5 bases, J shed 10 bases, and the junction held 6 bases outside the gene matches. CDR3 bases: TGTGCCTGGGCTTCAGGGACAGGAAAACTGTTTTTT. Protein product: CAWASGTGKLFF.

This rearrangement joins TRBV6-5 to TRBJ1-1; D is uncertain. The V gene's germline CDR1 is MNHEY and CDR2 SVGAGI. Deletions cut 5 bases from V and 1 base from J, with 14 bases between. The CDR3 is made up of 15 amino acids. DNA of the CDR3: TGTGCCAGCAGTCCCCCCCAGGTGGCGAACACTGAAGCTTTCTTT. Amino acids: CASSPPQVANTEAFF.

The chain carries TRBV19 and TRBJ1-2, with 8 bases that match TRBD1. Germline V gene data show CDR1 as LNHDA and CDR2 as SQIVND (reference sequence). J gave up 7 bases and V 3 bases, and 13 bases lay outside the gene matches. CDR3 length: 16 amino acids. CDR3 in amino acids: CASSIYHTGGSAGYTF. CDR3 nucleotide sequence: TGTGCCAGTAGTATTTACCATACAGGGGGGTCGGCTGGCTACACCTTC.

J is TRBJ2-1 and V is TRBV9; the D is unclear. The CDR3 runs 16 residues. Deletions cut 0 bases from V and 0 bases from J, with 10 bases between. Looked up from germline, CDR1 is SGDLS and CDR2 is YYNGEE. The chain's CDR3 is CASSVVHGHSYNEQFF. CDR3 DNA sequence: TGTGCCAGCAGCGTAGTGCACGGTCACTCCTACAATGAGCAGTTCTTC.

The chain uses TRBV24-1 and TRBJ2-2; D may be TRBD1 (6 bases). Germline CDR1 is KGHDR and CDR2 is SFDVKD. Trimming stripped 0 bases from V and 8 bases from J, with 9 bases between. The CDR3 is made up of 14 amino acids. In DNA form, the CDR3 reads TGTGCCACCAGTGATTTGACAGGGTCAGGGGAGCTGTTTTTT. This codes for CATSDLTGSGELFF.

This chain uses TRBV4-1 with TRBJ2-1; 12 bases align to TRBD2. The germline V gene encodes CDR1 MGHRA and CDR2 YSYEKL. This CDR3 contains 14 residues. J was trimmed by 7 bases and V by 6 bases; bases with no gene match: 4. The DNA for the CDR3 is TGCGCCAGCAGGCGACTAGCGGGAGTAAATGAGCAGTTCTTC. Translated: CASRRLAGVNEQFF.

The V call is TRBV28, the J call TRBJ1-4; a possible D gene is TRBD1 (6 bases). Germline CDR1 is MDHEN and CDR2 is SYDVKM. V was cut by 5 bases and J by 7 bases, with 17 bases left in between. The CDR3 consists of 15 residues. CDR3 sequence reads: CASSPDQGRREKLFF. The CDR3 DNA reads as TGTGCCAGCAGTCCCGACCAGGGGCGCCGTGAAAAACTGTTTTTT.

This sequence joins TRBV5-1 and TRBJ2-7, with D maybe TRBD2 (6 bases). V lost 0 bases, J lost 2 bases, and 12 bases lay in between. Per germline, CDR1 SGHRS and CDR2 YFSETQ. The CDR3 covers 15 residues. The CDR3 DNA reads TGCGCCAGCAGCTTGGGTAGCGGAAATACCTACGAGCAGTACTTC. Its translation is CASSLGSGNTYEQYF.

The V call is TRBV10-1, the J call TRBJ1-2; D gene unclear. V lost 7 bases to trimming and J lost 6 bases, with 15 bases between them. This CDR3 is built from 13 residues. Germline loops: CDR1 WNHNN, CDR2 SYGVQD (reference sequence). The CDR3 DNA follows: TGCGCCAGCAAGAAGTCCCACTCCGATGGCTACACCTTC. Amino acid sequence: CASKKSHSDGYTF.

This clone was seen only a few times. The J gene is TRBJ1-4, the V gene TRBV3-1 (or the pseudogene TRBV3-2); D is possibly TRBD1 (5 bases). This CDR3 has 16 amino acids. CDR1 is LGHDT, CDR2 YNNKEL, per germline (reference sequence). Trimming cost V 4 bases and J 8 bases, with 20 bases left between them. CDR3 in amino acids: CASSPVYGGFGEKLFF. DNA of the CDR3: TGTGCCAGCAGCCCAGTTTATGGGGGGTTTGGGGAAAAACTGTTTTTT.

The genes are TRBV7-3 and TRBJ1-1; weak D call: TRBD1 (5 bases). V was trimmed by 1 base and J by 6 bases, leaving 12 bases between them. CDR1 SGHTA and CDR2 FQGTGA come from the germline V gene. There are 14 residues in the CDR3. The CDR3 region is CASSLSREYSEAFF. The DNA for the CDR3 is TGTGCCAGCAGCTTAAGCAGGGAATACTCTGAAGCTTTCTTT.

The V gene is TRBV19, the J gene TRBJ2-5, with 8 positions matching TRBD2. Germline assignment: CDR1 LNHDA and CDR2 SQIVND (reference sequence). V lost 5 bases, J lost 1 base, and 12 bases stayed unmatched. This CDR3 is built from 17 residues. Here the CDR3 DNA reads TGTGCCAGTAGTCCTGTCCAGCGGGGGCCCTTCCAAGAGACCCAGTACTTC. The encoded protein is CASSPVQRGPFQETQYF.

Here the CDR3 DNA reads TGCGCCAGCAGCTGGGAGGGTAGTAGCGGGGTCTCAGATACGCAGTATTTT. It is translated as CASSWEGSSGVSDTQYF. V is TRBV5-1 and J is TRBJ2-3; 8 positions agree with TRBD2. The CDR3 consists of 17 residues. The J segment lost 4 bases and the V segment lost 3 bases, leaving 13 bases of the junction unmatched. From germline, CDR1 is SGHRS and CDR2 YFSETQ.

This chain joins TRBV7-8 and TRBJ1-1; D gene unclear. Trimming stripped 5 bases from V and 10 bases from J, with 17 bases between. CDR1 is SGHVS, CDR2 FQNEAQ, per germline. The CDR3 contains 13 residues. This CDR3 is CASSPRETARAFF. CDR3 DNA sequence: TGTGCCAGCAGCCCGAGGGAAACAGCGCGAGCTTTCTTT.

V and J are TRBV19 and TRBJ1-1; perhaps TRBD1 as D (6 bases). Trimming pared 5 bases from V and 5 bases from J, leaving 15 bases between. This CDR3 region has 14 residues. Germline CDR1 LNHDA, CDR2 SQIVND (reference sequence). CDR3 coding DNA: TGTGCCAGTAGTCTGAGCACAGGGTCGACTGAAGCTTTCTTT. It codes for CASSLSTGSTEAFF.

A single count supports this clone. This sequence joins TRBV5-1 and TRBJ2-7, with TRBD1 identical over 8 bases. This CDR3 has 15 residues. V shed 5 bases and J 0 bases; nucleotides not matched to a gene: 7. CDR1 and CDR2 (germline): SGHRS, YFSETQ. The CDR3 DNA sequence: TGCGCCAGCAGGCAGGGACAGGCCCCCTCCTACGAGCAGTACTTC. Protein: CASRQGQAPSYEQYF.

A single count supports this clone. For the CDR3, the DNA is TGTGCCAGCAGCACGGGGGGCGGGTATGGCTACACCTTC. Protein sequence: CASSTGGGYGYTF. The chain recombines TRBV5-4 with TRBJ1-2; TRBD1 is a possible D gene (6 bases). The germline gives CDR1 SGHNT, CDR2 YYREEE (reference sequence). This CDR3 has 13 amino acids. Trimming left V 4 bases short and J 5 bases short, with 12 bases between.

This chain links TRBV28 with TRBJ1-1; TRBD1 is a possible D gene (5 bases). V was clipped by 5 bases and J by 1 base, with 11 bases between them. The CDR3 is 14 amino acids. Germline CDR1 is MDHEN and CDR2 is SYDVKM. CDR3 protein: CASSGRTRNTEAFF. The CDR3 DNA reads TGTGCCAGCAGTGGTCGGACACGGAACACTGAAGCTTTCTTT.

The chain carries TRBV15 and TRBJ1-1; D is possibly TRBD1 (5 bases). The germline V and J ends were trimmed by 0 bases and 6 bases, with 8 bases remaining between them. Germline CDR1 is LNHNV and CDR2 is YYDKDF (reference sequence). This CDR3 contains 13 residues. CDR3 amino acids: CATSREWTSEAFF. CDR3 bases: TGTGCCACCAGCAGAGAATGGACATCTGAAGCTTTCTTT.

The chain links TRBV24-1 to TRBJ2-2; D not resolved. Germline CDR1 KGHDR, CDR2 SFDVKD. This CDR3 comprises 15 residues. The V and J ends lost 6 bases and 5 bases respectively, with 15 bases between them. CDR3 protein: CATSSTDTKTGELFF. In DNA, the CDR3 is TGTGCCACCAGTTCCACCGACACAAAGACCGGGGAGCTGTTTTTT.

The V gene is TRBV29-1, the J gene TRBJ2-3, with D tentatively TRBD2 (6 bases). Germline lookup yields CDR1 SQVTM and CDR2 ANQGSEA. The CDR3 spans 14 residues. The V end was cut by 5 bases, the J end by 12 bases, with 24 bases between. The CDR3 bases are TGCAGCGTTTCTTCTACTAGCCTCTCTACGGGCCAGTATTTT. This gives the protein CSVSSTSLSTGQYF.

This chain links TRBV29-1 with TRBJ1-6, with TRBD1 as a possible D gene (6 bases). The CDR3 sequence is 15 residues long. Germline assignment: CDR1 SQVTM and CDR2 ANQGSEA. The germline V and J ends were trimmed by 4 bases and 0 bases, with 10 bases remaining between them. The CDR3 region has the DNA TGCAGCGTTGCCCCGGACAGCTCCTATAATTCACCCCTCCACTTT. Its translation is CSVAPDSSYNSPLHF.

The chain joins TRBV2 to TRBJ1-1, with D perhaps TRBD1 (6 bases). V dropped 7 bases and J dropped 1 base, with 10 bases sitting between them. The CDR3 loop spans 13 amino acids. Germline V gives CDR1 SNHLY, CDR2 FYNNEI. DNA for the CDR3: TGTGCCAGCAACGGACAGCCGAACACTGAAGCTTTCTTT. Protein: CASNGQPNTEAFF.

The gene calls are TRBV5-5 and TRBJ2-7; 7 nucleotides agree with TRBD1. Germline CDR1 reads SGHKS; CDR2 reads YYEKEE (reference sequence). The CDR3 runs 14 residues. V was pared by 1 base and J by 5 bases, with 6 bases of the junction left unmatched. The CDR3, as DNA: TGTGCCAGCAGCTTGAGGACAGGCCGGGACGAGCAGTACTTC. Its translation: CASSLRTGRDEQYF. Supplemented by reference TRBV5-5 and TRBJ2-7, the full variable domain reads DAGVTQSPTHLIKTRGQQVTLRCSPISGHKSVSWYQQVLGQGPQFIFQYYEKEERGRGNFPDRFSARQFPNYSSELNVNALLLGDSALYLCASSLRTGRDEQYFGPGTRLTVT.

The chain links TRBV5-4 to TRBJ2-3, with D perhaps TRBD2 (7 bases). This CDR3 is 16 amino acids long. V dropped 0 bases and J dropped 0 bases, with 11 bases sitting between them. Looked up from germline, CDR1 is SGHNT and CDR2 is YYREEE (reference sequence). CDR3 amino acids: CASSLGGGASTDTQYF. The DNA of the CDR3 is TGTGCCAGCAGCTTGGGGGGGGGCGCAAGCACAGATACGCAGTATTTT.